This paragraph covers one T cell receptor beta chain sequence. The target antigen is unknown. Other nucleotide sequences from this sample produce the same CDR3. The CDR3 loop spans 14 amino acids. In germline, CDR1 is SGHNT, CDR2 YYREEE (reference sequence). V shed 4 bases, J shed 2 bases, and the junction held 5 bases outside the gene matches. The data derive from a study of cytomegalovirus exposure and HLA in healthy donors. The overall study: There were 90 million to 140 million unique TCR beta sequences, drawn from some 180 million T cells, in an earlier analysis.

It was with 60 Vbeta and 13 Jbeta primers that the PCR ran. Profiling relied on immunoSEQ multiplex PCR, and the TCRdb table lists in-frame clones only, not all of them. The sample yields some 200,000 clones, just over 75% seen once. General study points: After further analysis at a later stage, 17,000 or so TCR beta sequences were associated with HLA alleles at 0.05 false discovery rate. Most of the TCR beta V segments (in an earlier analysis) were productive either about 87% or about 30% of the time. For TCR beta chains, V- and J-gene trimming was later linked to a missense DCLRE1C variant.

Input material: PBMCs. The chain uses TRBV5-4 and TRBJ1-1; TRBD1 aligns across 7 bases. The sequence was collected from a woman aged 30 to 39 in good health and CMV-seropositive. The CDR3 coding sequence is TGTGCCAGCAGCCTGGGGACAGCCAACACTGAAGCTTTCTTT. Its translation: CASSLGTANTEAFF.